This TCR beta chain was sequenced for a study of blood T cell repertoires in COVID-19. As for the study in general: Specimens from acute and convalescent COVID-19 originated in the United States, Italy and Spain. In each case, the material was cDNA or gDNA derived from T cells, B-cell-depleted T cells, or PBMCs.

After removal of 0 bases from V and 5 bases from J, the junction contained 3 bases not matched to a gene. CDR1 is KGHDR and CDR2 is SFDVKD in the germline V gene. This CDR3 spans 16 amino acids. Authors' analysis steps: The authors estimated nucleated cell counts from reference gene primer amplification. Only in-frame clones appear in the TCRdb table, and some are missing; sequencing was by immunoSEQ multiplex PCR. The V and J calls and the clone size are those of that table, but D and trimming were determined from the DNA. The sample yields fewer than 250,000 clones, approximately 87% seen once. This receptor was identified in a woman aged 70 to 79 with active or convalescent COVID-19. Specimen: peripheral blood. This chain uses TRBV24-1 with TRBJ2-5, with TRBD2 matching over 12 bases. The CDR3 DNA follows: TGTGCCACCAGTGATTTGGACCTAGCGGGAGGGGAGACCCAGTACTTC. Protein: CATSDLDLAGGETQYF.